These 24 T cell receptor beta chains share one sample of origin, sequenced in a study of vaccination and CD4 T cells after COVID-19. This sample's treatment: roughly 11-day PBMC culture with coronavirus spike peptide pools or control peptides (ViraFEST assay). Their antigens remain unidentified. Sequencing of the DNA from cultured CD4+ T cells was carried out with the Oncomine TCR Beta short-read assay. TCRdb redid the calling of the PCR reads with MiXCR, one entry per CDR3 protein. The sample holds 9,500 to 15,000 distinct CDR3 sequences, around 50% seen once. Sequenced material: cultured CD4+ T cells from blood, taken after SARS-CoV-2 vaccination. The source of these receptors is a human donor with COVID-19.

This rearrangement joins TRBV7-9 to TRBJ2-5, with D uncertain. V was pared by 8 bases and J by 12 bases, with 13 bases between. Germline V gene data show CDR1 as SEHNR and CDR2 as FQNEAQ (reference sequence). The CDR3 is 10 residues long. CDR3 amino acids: CASSGSSKYF. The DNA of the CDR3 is TGTGCCAGCTCAGGCTCCTCAAAGTACTTC.

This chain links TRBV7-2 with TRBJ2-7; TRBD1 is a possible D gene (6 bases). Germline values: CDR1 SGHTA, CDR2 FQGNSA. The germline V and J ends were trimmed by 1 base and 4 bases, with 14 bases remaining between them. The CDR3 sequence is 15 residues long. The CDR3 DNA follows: TGTGCCAGCAGCTTAGTTCTCCAGGGGCCATACGAGCAGTACTTC. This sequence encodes CASSLVLQGPYEQYF.

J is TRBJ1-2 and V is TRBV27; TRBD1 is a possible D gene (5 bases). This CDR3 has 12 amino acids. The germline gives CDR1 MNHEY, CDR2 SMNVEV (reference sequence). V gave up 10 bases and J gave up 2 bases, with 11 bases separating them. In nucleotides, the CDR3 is TGTGCCACCCATGGGGCCAACTATGGCTACACCTTC. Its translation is CATHGANYGYTF.

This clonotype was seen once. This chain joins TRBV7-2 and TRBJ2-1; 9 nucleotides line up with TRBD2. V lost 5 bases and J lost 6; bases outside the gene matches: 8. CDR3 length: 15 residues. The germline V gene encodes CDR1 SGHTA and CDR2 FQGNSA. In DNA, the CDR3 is TGTGCCAGCAGCCCCCCCGGGACTAGCTCCAATGAGCAGTTCTTC. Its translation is CASSPPGTSSNEQFF.

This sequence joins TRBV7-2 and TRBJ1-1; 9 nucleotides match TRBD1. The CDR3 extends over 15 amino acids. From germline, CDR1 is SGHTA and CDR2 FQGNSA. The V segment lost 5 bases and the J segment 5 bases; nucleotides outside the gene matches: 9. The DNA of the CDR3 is TGTGCCAGCAGCGCCTCACAGGGGGCATCGACTGAAGCTTTCTTT. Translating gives CASSASQGASTEAFF.

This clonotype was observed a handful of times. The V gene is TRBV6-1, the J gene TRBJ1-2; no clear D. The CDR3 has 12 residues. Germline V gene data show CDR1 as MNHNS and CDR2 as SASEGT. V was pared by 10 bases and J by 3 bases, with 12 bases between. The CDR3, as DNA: TGTGCCACCGCTTTTGTGGACTATGGCTACACCTTC. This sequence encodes CATAFVDYGYTF.

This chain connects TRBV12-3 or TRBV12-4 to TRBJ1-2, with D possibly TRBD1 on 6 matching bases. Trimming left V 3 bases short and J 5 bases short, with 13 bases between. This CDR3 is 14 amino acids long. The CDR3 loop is CASSLGPGVYGYTF. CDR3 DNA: TGTGCCAGCAGTTTGGGCCCAGGGGTGTATGGCTACACCTTC.

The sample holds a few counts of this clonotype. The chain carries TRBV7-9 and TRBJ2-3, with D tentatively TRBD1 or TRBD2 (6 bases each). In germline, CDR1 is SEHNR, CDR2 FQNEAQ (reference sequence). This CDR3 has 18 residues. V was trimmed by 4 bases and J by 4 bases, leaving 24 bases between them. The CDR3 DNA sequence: TGTGCCAGCAGCTCCCGGTCCGGCCAGGGGACTTTCGCAGATACGCAGTATTTT. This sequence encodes CASSSRSGQGTFADTQYF.

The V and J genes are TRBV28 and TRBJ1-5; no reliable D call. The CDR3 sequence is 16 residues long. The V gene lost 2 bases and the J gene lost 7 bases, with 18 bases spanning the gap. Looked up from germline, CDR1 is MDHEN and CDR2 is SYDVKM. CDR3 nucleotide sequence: TGTGCCAGCAGTTTAAGAGGCTCCGTTTTATGGCAGCCCCAGCATTTT. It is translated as CASSLRGSVLWQPQHF.

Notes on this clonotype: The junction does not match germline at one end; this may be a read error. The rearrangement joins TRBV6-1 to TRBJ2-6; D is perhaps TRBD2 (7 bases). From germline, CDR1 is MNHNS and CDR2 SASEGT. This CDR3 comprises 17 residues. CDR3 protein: CASVSWGSGGGGNVLTF. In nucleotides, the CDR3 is TGTGCCAGCGTCTCGTGGGGTTCGGGGGGCGGGGGCAACGTCCTGACTTTC.

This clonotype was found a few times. The CDR3, as DNA: TGTGCCAGCAGAGACCAGGATAGCCACAGCGAAAGCTACACCTTC. As protein: CASRDQDSHSESYTF. The chain has TRBV6-4 and TRBJ1-2, with no clear D. The CDR3 has 15 residues. Germline assignment: CDR1 MRHNA and CDR2 SNTAGT. Trimming removed 6 bases from V and 9 bases from J, with 23 bases in between.

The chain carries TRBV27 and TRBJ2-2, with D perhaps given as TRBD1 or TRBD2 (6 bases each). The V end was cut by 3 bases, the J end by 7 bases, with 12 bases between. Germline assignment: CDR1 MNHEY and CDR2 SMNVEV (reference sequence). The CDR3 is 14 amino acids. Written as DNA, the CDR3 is TGTGCCAGCAGTTTGACCGGGGGCGGCGGGGAGCTGTTTTTT. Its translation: CASSLTGGGGELFF.

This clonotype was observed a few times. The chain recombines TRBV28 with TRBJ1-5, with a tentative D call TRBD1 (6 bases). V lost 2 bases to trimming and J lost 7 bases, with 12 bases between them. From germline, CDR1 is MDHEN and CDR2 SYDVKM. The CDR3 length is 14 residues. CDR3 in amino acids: CASSLGGGAQPQHF. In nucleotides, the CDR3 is TGTGCCAGCAGTTTAGGGGGGGGCGCCCAGCCCCAGCATTTT.

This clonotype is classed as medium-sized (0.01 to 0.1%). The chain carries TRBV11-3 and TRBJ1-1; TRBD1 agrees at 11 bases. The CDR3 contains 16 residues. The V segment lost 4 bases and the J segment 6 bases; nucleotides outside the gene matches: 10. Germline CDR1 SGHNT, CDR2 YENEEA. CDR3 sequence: CASSWAGQGALSEAFF. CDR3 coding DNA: TGTGCCAGCAGCTGGGCCGGACAGGGGGCTTTGTCTGAAGCTTTCTTT.

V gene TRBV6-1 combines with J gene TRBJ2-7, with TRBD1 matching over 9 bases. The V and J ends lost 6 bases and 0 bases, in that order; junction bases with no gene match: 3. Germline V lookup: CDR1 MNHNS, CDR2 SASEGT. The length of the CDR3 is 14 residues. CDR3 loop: CASSRDRASYEQYF. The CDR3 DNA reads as TGTGCCAGCAGCCGGGACAGGGCCTCCTACGAGCAGTACTTC.

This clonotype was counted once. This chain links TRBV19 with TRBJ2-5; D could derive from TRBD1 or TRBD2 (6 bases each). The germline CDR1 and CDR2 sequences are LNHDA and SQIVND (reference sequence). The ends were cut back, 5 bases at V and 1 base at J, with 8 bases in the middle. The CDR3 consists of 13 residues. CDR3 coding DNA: TGTGCCAGTAGTGAGGGGGGCCAAGAGACCCAGTACTTC. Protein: CASSEGGQETQYF.

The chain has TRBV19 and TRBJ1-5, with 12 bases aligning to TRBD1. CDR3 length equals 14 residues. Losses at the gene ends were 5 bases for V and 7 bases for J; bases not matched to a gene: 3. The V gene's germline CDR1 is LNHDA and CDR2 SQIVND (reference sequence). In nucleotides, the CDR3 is TGTGCCAGTAGTGGGACAGGGGGCCAGCAGCCCCAGCATTTT. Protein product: CASSGTGGQQPQHF.

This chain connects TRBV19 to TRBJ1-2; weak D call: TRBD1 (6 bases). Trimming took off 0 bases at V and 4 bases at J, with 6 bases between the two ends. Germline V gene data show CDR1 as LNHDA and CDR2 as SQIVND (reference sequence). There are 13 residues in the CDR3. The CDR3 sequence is CASSIDRGYGYTF. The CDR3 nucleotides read TGTGCCAGTAGTATAGACAGGGGCTATGGCTACACCTTC.

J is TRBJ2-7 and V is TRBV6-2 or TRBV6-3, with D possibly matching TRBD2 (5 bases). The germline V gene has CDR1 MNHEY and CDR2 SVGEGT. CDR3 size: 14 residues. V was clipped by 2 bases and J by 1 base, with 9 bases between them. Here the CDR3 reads CASSYPGRSYEQYF. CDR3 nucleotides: TGTGCCAGCAGTTACCCGGGGAGATCCTACGAGCAGTACTTC.

CDR3 residues: CASRGGQGLEAFF. Written as DNA, the CDR3 is TGTGCCAGCCGGGGTGGACAGGGCCTTGAAGCTTTCTTT. The rearrangement links TRBV25-1 to TRBJ1-1; 8 bases fit TRBD1. Germline assignment: CDR1 MGHDK and CDR2 SYGVNS. Unmatched junction bases numbered 9, after V lost 8 bases and J lost 7 bases. The length of the CDR3 is 13 residues.

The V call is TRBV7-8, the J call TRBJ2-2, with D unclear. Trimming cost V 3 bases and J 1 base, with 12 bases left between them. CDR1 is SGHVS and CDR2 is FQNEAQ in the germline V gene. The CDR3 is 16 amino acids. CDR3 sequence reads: CASSFNPPENTGELFF. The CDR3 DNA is TGTGCCAGCAGCTTTAACCCCCCCGAGAACACCGGGGAGCTGTTTTTT.

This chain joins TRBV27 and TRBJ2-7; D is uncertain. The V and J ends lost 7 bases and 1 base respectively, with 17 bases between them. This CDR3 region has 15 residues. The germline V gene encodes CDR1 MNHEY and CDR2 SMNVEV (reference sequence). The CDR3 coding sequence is TGTGCCAGCACCCCCTGGGCAGGTTCATCCTACGAGCAGTACTTC. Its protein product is CASTPWAGSSYEQYF.

Here the CDR3 reads CAISESVGANVLTF. As DNA, the CDR3 is TGTGCCATCAGTGAGAGCGTGGGGGCCAACGTCCTGACTTTC. The rearrangement links TRBV10-3 to TRBJ2-6, with no clear D. The CDR3 contains 14 residues. Trimming shortened V by 2 bases and J by 4 bases, and 6 bases separated the two germline ends. Germline CDR1 reads ENHRY; CDR2 reads SYGVKD.

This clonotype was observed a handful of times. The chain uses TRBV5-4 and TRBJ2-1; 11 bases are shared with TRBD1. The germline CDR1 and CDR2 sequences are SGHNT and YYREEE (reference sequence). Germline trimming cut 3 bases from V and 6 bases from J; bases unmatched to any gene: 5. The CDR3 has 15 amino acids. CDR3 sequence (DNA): TGTGCCAGCAGCTCGGACAGGGGGCGAAGCAATGAGCAGTTCTTC. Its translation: CASSSDRGRSNEQFF.